These T cell receptor beta chains were read from a single sample in a study of T cells in Graves' hyperthyroidism and ophthalmopathy. One entry per CDR3 protein results from TCRdb running MiXCR on the multiplex PCR reads. The table shows approximately 610,000 distinct CDR3 sequences, with around 15% occurring only once. The sequenced sample was blood. These receptors were obtained from a woman aged 40 to 55 with Graves' ophthalmopathy. Each CDR3 is given with its conserved first and last residue.

>TRBV20-1
CSAAGTAFSYEQYF
>TRBV2
CASSEGRGTDTQYF
>TRBV25-1
CASSGGRRAEAFF
>TRBV11-2
CASSPSDSYGYTF
>TRBV18
CASSPQDRGSGNTIYF
>TRBV6-2/TRBV6-3
CASKDGGAGELFF
>TRBV10-2
CASLTGLDGTQYF
>TRBV27
CASSLGRRARAFF
>TRBV12-3/TRBV12-4
CASSLNIEVRAYGYTF
>TRBV27
CASSSNQGLYGYTF
>TRBV20-1
CSAIRGGTDTQYF
>TRBV20-1
CSADGGQGEDGYTF
>TRBV28
CASYAHRENYGYTF
>TRBV7-9
CASSPGRIEQYF
>TRBV20-1
CSARGVGLLGYTF
>TRBV7-2
CASSPTEAPRETQYF
>TRBV19
CASSRLAGEEQFF
>TRBV20-1
CSARGLAGGPTEQYF
>TRBV24-1
CATSDGTSGNIDPADTQYF
>TRBV27
CASSHRGAIYEQYF
>TRBV28
CASSEMAYEQYF
>TRBV6-5
CASSYSMASNQPQHF
>TRBV18
CASSLGTAGEGEQYF
>TRBV12-3/TRBV12-4
CASSPTGGITGELFF
>TRBV7-2
CAGSLARPGQGLGIQYF
>TRBV6-1
CASRLLGGDNSPLHF
>TRBV20-1
CSAQGQHPAAKNIQYF
>TRBV28
CASSRGYGYTF
>TRBV27
CASIQGGGGTGELFF